This is a list of T cell receptor beta chains from one sample in a study of cytomegalovirus exposure and HLA in healthy donors. Sequencing used immunoSEQ multiplex PCR; TCRdb keeps in-frame clones, though not all of them. The table has approximately 300,000 clones, roughly 87% seen once. The specimen was PBMCs. Every receptor here comes from a woman aged 30 to 39 in good health and CMV-seropositive. The CDR3 runs from the conserved cysteine through the conserved F or W. The D gene is left open where the match is weak. Where a row states a size, it is once, few, many or the class of an expanded clone; other rows omit it.

clone size: .; J gene: TRBJ1-3; D gene: .; V gene: TRBV28; CDR3 length: 16; CDR3 protein: CASSSPDTSSGNTIYF
clone size: .; J gene: TRBJ1-6; D gene: .; V gene: TRBV4-3; CDR3 length: 15; CDR3 protein: CASSQDRGGASPLHF
clone size: few; J gene: TRBJ2-2; D gene: .; V gene: TRBV27; CDR3 length: 12; CDR3 protein: CASSFNTGELFF
clone size: .; J gene: TRBJ2-1; D gene: .; V gene: TRBV7-3; CDR3 length: 15; CDR3 protein: CASSGDSGSYNEQFF
clone size: .; J gene: TRBJ1-5; D gene: TRBD1; V gene: TRBV28; CDR3 length: 12; CDR3 protein: CASSLRTGGQHF
clone size: .; J gene: TRBJ2-7; D gene: .; V gene: TRBV7-9; CDR3 length: 14; CDR3 protein: CASSREGESYEQYF
clone size: .; J gene: TRBJ1-2; D gene: .; V gene: TRBV29-1; CDR3 length: 12; CDR3 protein: CSVEYGFYGYTF
clone size: .; J gene: TRBJ2-1; D gene: TRBD2; V gene: TRBV11-2; CDR3 length: 15; CDR3 protein: CASRQAGYSYNEQFF
clone size: .; J gene: TRBJ1-1; D gene: .; V gene: TRBV9; CDR3 length: 15; CDR3 protein: CASSVAPGVNTEAFF
clone size: .; J gene: TRBJ2-7; D gene: TRBD2; V gene: TRBV9; CDR3 length: 16; CDR3 protein: CASSPHPAGGFNEQYF
clone size: .; J gene: TRBJ2-1; D gene: .; V gene: TRBV28; CDR3 length: 11; CDR3 protein: CASSLSAEQFF
clone size: .; J gene: TRBJ1-2; D gene: .; V gene: TRBV13; CDR3 length: 12; CDR3 protein: CASSLSWDGYTF
clone size: .; J gene: TRBJ1-1; D gene: .; V gene: TRBV19; CDR3 length: 14; CDR3 protein: CASSIFSWGREAFF
clone size: once; J gene: TRBJ2-7; D gene: .; V gene: TRBV4-1; CDR3 length: 14; CDR3 protein: CASSQPLATGEQYF
clone size: once; J gene: TRBJ2-1; D gene: .; V gene: TRBV13; CDR3 length: 15; CDR3 protein: CASSPTTMAYNEQFF
clone size: .; J gene: TRBJ2-1; D gene: .; V gene: TRBV11-2; CDR3 length: 18; CDR3 protein: CASSLELGSGRGNNEQFF
clone size: .; J gene: TRBJ1-2; D gene: .; V gene: TRBV6-1; CDR3 length: 15; CDR3 protein: CASSEPRNGHYGYTF
clone size: .; J gene: TRBJ2-7; D gene: TRBD1; V gene: TRBV7-6; CDR3 length: 15; CDR3 protein: CASSYKTGGAGEQYF
clone size: .; J gene: TRBJ1-2; D gene: TRBD1; V gene: TRBV9; CDR3 length: 15; CDR3 protein: CASSVQGARSYGYTF
clone size: .; J gene: TRBJ2-3; D gene: TRBD2; V gene: TRBV19; CDR3 length: 18; CDR3 protein: CASSIVGGSEDGTDTQYF
clone size: once; J gene: TRBJ2-7; D gene: TRBD1; V gene: TRBV7-6; CDR3 length: 15; CDR3 protein: CASSLGQGFLYEQYF
clone size: .; J gene: TRBJ1-5; D gene: .; V gene: TRBV19; CDR3 length: 16; CDR3 protein: CASSMISGSGNQPQHF
clone size: .; J gene: TRBJ1-1; D gene: .; V gene: TRBV30; CDR3 length: 12; CDR3 protein: CAWSTGVLEAFF
clone size: .; J gene: TRBJ2-1; D gene: TRBD2; V gene: TRBV15; CDR3 length: 15; CDR3 protein: CATSRDPFVAGEQFF
clone size: .; J gene: TRBJ1-1; D gene: .; V gene: TRBV9; CDR3 length: 16; CDR3 protein: CASSVGYGGGDTEAFF
clone size: .; J gene: TRBJ2-3; D gene: .; V gene: TRBV5-1; CDR3 length: 15; CDR3 protein: CASVEASWTTDTQYF
clone size: .; J gene: TRBJ1-1; D gene: .; V gene: TRBV5-1; CDR3 length: 14; CDR3 protein: CASSLAGGLSEAFF
clone size: .; J gene: TRBJ2-5; D gene: .; V gene: TRBV5-4; CDR3 length: 12; CDR3 protein: CASSRDQAPQYF
clone size: .; J gene: TRBJ2-3; D gene: .; V gene: TRBV15; CDR3 length: 16; CDR3 protein: CATSRDPGGWADTQYF
clone size: .; J gene: TRBJ1-1; D gene: .; V gene: TRBV6-5; CDR3 length: 14; CDR3 protein: CASHSRSPNTEAFF
clone size: once; J gene: TRBJ2-3; D gene: TRBD2; V gene: TRBV9; CDR3 length: 18; CDR3 protein: CASSVSGSGAREVDTQYF
clone size: .; J gene: TRBJ1-2; D gene: .; V gene: TRBV5-1; CDR3 length: 14; CDR3 protein: CASSLWGAGYGYTF
clone size: few; J gene: TRBJ2-7; D gene: .; V gene: TRBV27; CDR3 length: 16; CDR3 protein: CASSPNLPDASYEQYF
clone size: once; J gene: TRBJ1-6; D gene: TRBD1; V gene: TRBV9; CDR3 length: 14; CDR3 protein: CASSVEGAGSPLHF
clone size: .; J gene: TRBJ2-1; D gene: TRBD2; V gene: TRBV9; CDR3 length: 16; CDR3 protein: CASSVGPAGSYNEQFF
clone size: .; J gene: TRBJ2-2; D gene: TRBD1; V gene: TRBV6-6; CDR3 length: 14; CDR3 protein: CASSDRGNTGELFF
clone size: .; J gene: TRBJ1-3; D gene: TRBD1; V gene: TRBV2; CDR3 length: 18; CDR3 protein: CASTKKGTGRDSGNTIYF
clone size: .; J gene: TRBJ2-5; D gene: TRBD2; V gene: TRBV2; CDR3 length: 16; CDR3 protein: CASSEALAGGFETQYF
clone size: .; J gene: TRBJ1-5; D gene: .; V gene: TRBV4-3; CDR3 length: 15; CDR3 protein: CASSQDRQGNQPQHF
clone size: once; J gene: TRBJ1-2; D gene: TRBD1; V gene: TRBV27; CDR3 length: 16; CDR3 protein: CASSLSSLTGAYGYTF
clone size: .; J gene: TRBJ2-3; D gene: TRBD2; V gene: TRBV7-6; CDR3 length: 16; CDR3 protein: CASSTLAGGSTDTQYF
clone size: .; J gene: TRBJ2-1; D gene: TRBD2; V gene: TRBV5-1; CDR3 length: 16; CDR3 protein: CASSKASGSGDNEQFF
clone size: few; J gene: TRBJ2-7; D gene: .; V gene: TRBV11-3; CDR3 length: 13; CDR3 protein: CASSFPGSYEQYF
clone size: .; J gene: TRBJ1-6; D gene: TRBD1; V gene: TRBV9; CDR3 length: 14; CDR3 protein: CASSTTGGRSPLHF
clone size: .; J gene: TRBJ1-6; D gene: .; V gene: TRBV5-1; CDR3 length: 14; CDR3 protein: CASSREIPNSPLHF
clone size: few; J gene: TRBJ1-5; D gene: .; V gene: TRBV15; CDR3 length: 16; CDR3 protein: CATSRDGRVGNQPQHF
clone size: once; J gene: TRBJ2-3; D gene: .; V gene: TRBV7-3; CDR3 length: 13; CDR3 protein: CASSSREWDTQYF
clone size: .; J gene: TRBJ2-3; D gene: TRBD2; V gene: TRBV10-3; CDR3 length: 14; CDR3 protein: CATSSGRGTDTQYF
clone size: .; J gene: TRBJ2-7; D gene: .; V gene: TRBV2; CDR3 length: 14; CDR3 protein: CASSVEGQPYEQYF